These 8 T cell receptor beta chains originate from one sample sequenced in a study of OX40 agonist ivuxolimab in advanced cancers. The library was built by means of the immunoSEQ multiplex PCR assay. TCRdb obtained this table from immuneACCESS and retained in-frame rearrangements with V and J assigned. These tables miss some clones; where compared with another copy, unresolved V genes account for less than half of the shortfall, and the remainder is unexplained. The sample table contains around 10,000 clones; only one count was recorded for around 74% of them. The top ten clonotypes cover approximately 40% of the sample. Here the sequenced sample was CD4+ or CD8+ T cells sorted from blood, taken in a trial of the OX40 agonist ivuxolimab. The receptors originated from an adult with an advanced solid tumor such as melanoma, head and neck, liver or kidney cancer.

This clone was observed once. The chain is built from TRBV4-3 and TRBJ2-7, with D unclear. Germline lookup yields CDR1 LGHNA and CDR2 YSLEER. The V end was cut by 0 bases, the J end by 4 bases, with 10 bases between. This CDR3 is built from 14 residues. The CDR3 is CASSQENRDYEQYF. CDR3 coding DNA: TGCGCCAGCAGCCAAGAGAATAGGGATTACGAGCAGTACTTC.

For the CDR3, the DNA is TGTGCCAGCCTCGTAGTCAACTATGGCTACACCTTC. Protein sequence: CASLVVNYGYTF. V and J are TRBV6-5 and TRBJ1-2, with D hard to call. CDR1 and CDR2 (germline): MNHEY, SVGAGI. V shed 8 bases and J shed 2 bases, with 9 bases lying between them. This CDR3 is 12 amino acids long.

The chain joins TRBV10-1 to TRBJ2-3; the D gene is possibly TRBD1 (6 bases). Between the trimmed V and J ends, which lost 1 base and 1 base, there was a span of 15 bases. The germline gives CDR1 WNHNN, CDR2 SYGVQD (reference sequence). This CDR3 is built from 17 residues. The chain's CDR3 is CASSELDRTSGTDTQYF. CDR3 DNA sequence: TGCGCCAGCAGTGAGTTGGACAGAACCTCTGGCACAGATACGCAGTATTTT.

The chain employs TRBV5-6 and TRBJ1-4; weak D call: TRBD1 (5 bases). The CDR3 runs to 15 residues. Per germline, CDR1 SGHDT and CDR2 YYEEEE. Trimming cost V 3 bases and J 8 bases, with 17 bases left between them. The CDR3 DNA sequence: TGTGCCAGCAGCTCCGGCCCTAGGGGTATCGAAAAACTGTTTTTT. As protein: CASSSGPRGIEKLFF.

The gene calls are TRBV9 and TRBJ2-2, with D possibly being TRBD1 (6 bases). CDR1 SGDLS and CDR2 YYNGEE come from the germline V gene. Between the trimmed V and J ends, which lost 0 bases and 0 bases, there was a span of 9 bases. The CDR3 is 16 amino acids. DNA for the CDR3: TGTGCCAGCAGCGTAGTGGGGACACCGAACACCGGGGAGCTGTTTTTT. This encodes CASSVVGTPNTGELFF.

The CDR3 loop is CASSLGDRGYGYTF. CDR3 DNA sequence: TGTGCCAGCAGTTTGGGGGACAGGGGCTATGGCTACACCTTC. This chain links TRBV6-8 with TRBJ1-2; 10 bases agree with TRBD1. CDR1 MNHGY and CDR2 SAAAGT come from the germline V gene. The CDR3 runs to 14 residues. Losses at the gene ends were 4 bases for V and 4 bases for J; bases not matched to a gene: 3.

As regards this clone: This likely traces to a read error, being one base from a far larger clone. The rearrangement joins TRBV7-2 to TRBJ2-7; perhaps TRBD2 as D (6 bases). This CDR3 contains 15 residues. CDR1 is SGHTA and CDR2 is FQGNSA in the germline V gene. This CDR3 reads CASSQTVGGGYGQYF. The CDR3 DNA reads TGTGCCAGCAGCCAGACCGTGGGGGGAGGCTACGGGCAGTACTTC.

The chain employs TRBV5-1 and TRBJ2-7; a weak D match, TRBD1 (6 bases). V gave up 4 bases and J gave up 2 bases, with 13 bases separating them. CDR1 and CDR2 from the germline V gene are SGHRS and YFSETQ. CDR3 length: 14 residues. The CDR3 DNA sequence: TGCGCCAGCAGCCCCTCGACAGGACCCTACGAGCAGTACTTC. Translation gives CASSPSTGPYEQYF.